This T cell receptor beta chain originates from a study of TIL therapy for anti-PD-1-resistant metastatic lung cancer. Study as a whole: Median patient age was almost 55, ranging about 38-80 years. Tumors carried a median about 1.5 non-synonymous mutations per megabase.

The CDR3 is 15 amino acids. V shed 6 bases and J 2 bases; nucleotides not matched to a gene: 7. Looked up from germline, CDR1 is MNHEY and CDR2 is SVGAGI. Documented time point: pre-treatment sample, taken before nivolumab and TIL therapy. This was the immunoSEQ v3 assay. Each library reached about 2 million read pairs, or about 4.5-6.5 million at deep level. Only in-frame clones appear in the TCRdb table, and some are missing; sequencing was by immunoSEQ multiplex PCR. The data show tens of thousands of clones, about 70% seen once. The sample in question was blood, obtained at baseline. V gene TRBV6-5 combines with J gene TRBJ1-3, with 7 bases aligning to TRBD1. The sequence came from a woman aged 30 to 85 with non-small cell lung cancer. Here the CDR3 DNA reads TGTGCCAGCAGCCGACAGGGTTCAGCTGGAAACACCATATATTTT. This encodes CASSRQGSAGNTIYF.